This T cell receptor beta chain was observed in a study of blood T cell repertoires in COVID-19. Germline V gene sequence: CDR1 LGHDT, CDR2 YNNKEL (reference sequence). CDR3 length: 16 residues. Authors' processing steps: The assay estimated nucleated cells by amplifying reference gene primers. Here immunoSEQ multiplex PCR was the method, and the copy in TCRdb shows in-frame clones only, minus some. For V, J and clone size, that table is used; D and trimming come from the DNA. Among 90,000 or so clones listed, roughly 88% were seen once. As regards this clone: One end of the junction is discordant with germline, which a read error may explain.

The clonotype originates from a man between 60 and 75 years old with acute or convalescent COVID-19. The sample was peripheral blood. V and J are TRBV3-1 (or the pseudogene TRBV3-2) and TRBJ1-3, with TRBD1 as a possible D gene (6 bases). The CDR3 nucleotides are TGTGCCAGCACCCAAGCAACAGGGTTCTCTGGAAACACCATATATTTT. The encoded protein is CASTQATGFSGNTIYF.